Shown below are 18 T cell receptor beta chains from a single sample sequenced in a study of shared clonotypes between healthy human individuals. TCRdb keeps only in-frame clones here, not all; method: immunoSEQ multiplex PCR. Counted here are more than 850,000 clones, 78% occurring once; the ten biggest clones make up under 0.65%. Specimen: memory CD4+ T cells from PBMCs. Subset described: CD45RA-negative fraction. The receptors here all came from a man aged 18 to 30 in good health. Some clones in this sample may be carry-over from other donors' samples.

This clone was observed many times. The chain joins TRBV9 to TRBJ1-3; D ambiguous. This CDR3 contains 15 residues. V was pared by 0 bases and J by 2 bases, with 9 bases between. CDR1 is SGDLS and CDR2 is YYNGEE in the germline V gene. Here the CDR3 DNA reads TGTGCCAGCAGCGTAGAGTCTGGGGCTGGAAACACCATATATTTT. Translated, it gives CASSVESGAGNTIYF.

The rearrangement joins TRBV28 to TRBJ1-2, with 7 bases aligning to TRBD1. This CDR3 has 16 amino acids. Germline V gene sequence: CDR1 MDHEN, CDR2 SYDVKM. V shed 4 bases and J 3 bases; nucleotides not matched to a gene: 11. Here the CDR3 reads CASSSTGAVLDYGYTF. The CDR3, as DNA: TGTGCCAGCAGTTCAACAGGGGCCGTACTAGACTATGGCTACACCTTC.

The chain combines TRBV30 with TRBJ2-2, with 7 positions matching TRBD2. Germline assignment: CDR1 GTSNPN and CDR2 SVGIG (reference sequence). CDR3 length equals 17 residues. V lost 3 bases to trimming and J lost 5 bases; unmatched junction nucleotides: 15. CDR3 sequence: CAWSPISGRAGTGELFF. CDR3 nucleotides: TGTGCCTGGAGCCCAATCTCTGGGAGGGCGGGGACCGGGGAGCTGTTTTTT.

The CDR3 DNA reads TGTGCCACAACAGGAGTGTACCAAGAGACCCAGTACTTC. It codes for CATTGVYQETQYF. This sequence joins TRBV6-6 and TRBJ2-5; D is possibly TRBD1 (5 bases). The CDR3 spans 13 residues. Germline V gene lookup returns CDR1 MNHNY and CDR2 SVGAGI (reference sequence). Trimming pared 10 bases from V and 0 bases from J, leaving 12 bases between.

This clone showed up many times. The rearrangement uses TRBV30 and TRBJ1-2; TRBD1 aligns across 7 bases. The CDR3 is made up of 13 amino acids. The V segment lost 5 bases and the J segment 7 bases; nucleotides outside the gene matches: 10. Germline CDR1 and CDR2: GTSNPN and SVGIG (reference sequence). CDR3 in DNA: TGTGCCTGGGTTCGCGGGGCAGGGGGTGGCTACACCTTC. As protein: CAWVRGAGGGYTF. Using reference TRBV30 and TRBJ1-2 for the parts outside the CDR3, the full variable domain is SQTIHQWPATLVQPVGSPLSLECTVEGTSNPNLYWYRQAAGRGLQLLFYSVGIGQISSEVPQNLSASRPQDRQFILSSKKLLLSDSGFYLCAWVRGAGGGYTFGSGTRLTVV.

Points on this clone: Additional DNA sequences in this sample encode the identical CDR3. This CDR3 reads CASSPTHNEQFF. In nucleotides, the CDR3 is TGTGCCAGCAGCCCAACCCACAATGAGCAGTTCTTC. The genes are TRBV14 and TRBJ2-1; D not resolved. The CDR3 is made up of 12 amino acids. CDR1 and CDR2 from the germline V gene are SGHDN and FVKESK. Trimming shortened V by 4 bases and J by 5 bases, and 6 bases separated the two germline ends.

This clone was counted only a few times. At the DNA level, this CDR3 is encoded by other sequences in the same sample as well. The chain joins TRBV5-1 to TRBJ1-5; D remains ambiguous. The CDR3 loop spans 14 amino acids. V was clipped by 0 bases and J by 4 bases, with 8 bases between them. Per germline, CDR1 SGHRS and CDR2 YFSETQ. CDR3 region: CASSLEGGNQPQHF. The CDR3, as DNA: TGCGCCAGCAGCTTGGAGGGAGGGAATCAGCCCCAGCATTTT.

The gene calls are TRBV18 and TRBJ1-5; D may be TRBD1 (6 bases). Germline V gives CDR1 KGHSH, CDR2 LQKENI. The CDR3 runs 15 residues. V was pared by 4 bases and J by 2 bases, with 12 bases between. The CDR3 coding sequence is TGTGCCAGCTCACTACTAAAGGGGGGCAATCAGCCCCAGCATTTT. It encodes CASSLLKGGNQPQHF.

The chain couples TRBV27 to TRBJ1-5; 8 bases align to TRBD1. This CDR3 is built from 18 residues. Germline CDR1 and CDR2: MNHEY and SMNVEV (reference sequence). The junction had 18 bases not matched to a gene; V was cut back by 4 bases and J by 7 bases. CDR3 DNA: TGTGCCAGCAGTTCCCGCATCCCGGGCAGGGGGCTCGGGCAGCCCCAGCATTTT. It translates to CASSSRIPGRGLGQPQHF.

The J gene is TRBJ2-3, the V gene TRBV7-3, with TRBD2 identical over 14 bases. Germline lookup yields CDR1 SGHTA and CDR2 FQGTGA. The junction had 2 bases not matched to a gene; V was cut back by 0 bases and J by 0 bases. The CDR3 loop spans 18 amino acids. This chain's CDR3 is CASSLTTSGRASTDTQYF. The CDR3 region has the DNA TGTGCCAGCAGCTTAACGACTAGCGGGAGGGCTAGCACAGATACGCAGTATTTT.

This clone occurred a few times. The chain carries TRBV6-4 and TRBJ2-7; 7 nucleotides match TRBD1. Per the germline V gene, CDR1 is MRHNA and CDR2 is SNTAGT. There are 13 residues in the CDR3. Trimming took 5 bases from V and 4 from J; bases not matched to a gene: 5. CDR3 loop: CASSRGPGYEQYF. As DNA, the CDR3 is TGTGCCAGCAGTAGGGGGCCGGGATACGAGCAGTACTTC.

This clone came up once. At one boundary the junction diverges from the germline segment, which might be a read error. The chain uses TRBV11-1 and TRBJ1-4, with 10 bases aligning to TRBD1. The germline V gene encodes CDR1 SGHAT and CDR2 FQDESV (reference sequence). The CDR3 totals 14 residues. The CDR3 reads CASTGQGVDEILFF. For the CDR3, the DNA is TGTGCCAGCACCGGACAGGGGGTAGATGAAATACTGTTTTTT.

CDR3 amino acids: CASSLWGGARTEAFF. CDR3 DNA: TGCGCCAGCAGCTTGTGGGGGGGCGCGAGGACTGAAGCTTTCTTT. The rearrangement joins TRBV5-1 to TRBJ1-1; D might be TRBD1 (6 bases). Deletions cut 1 base from V and 5 bases from J, with 15 bases between. The CDR3 is made up of 15 amino acids. Per the germline V gene, CDR1 is SGHRS and CDR2 is YFSETQ.

CDR3 in amino acids: CASSLDDRASSYGYTF. The CDR3 DNA follows: TGCGCCAGCAGCTTGGACGACAGGGCCAGCTCCTATGGCTACACCTTC. V usage is TRBV5-1 and J usage is TRBJ1-2, with 7 bases fitting TRBD1. The CDR3 contains 16 residues. Germline assignment: CDR1 SGHRS and CDR2 YFSETQ. V was pared by 0 bases and J by 4 bases, with 9 bases of the junction left unmatched.

The chain recombines TRBV18 with TRBJ2-7, with TRBD1 identical over 8 bases. J was trimmed by 1 base and V by 8 bases; bases with no gene match: 4. The CDR3 has 13 residues. From germline, CDR1 is KGHSH and CDR2 LQKENI. Written as DNA, the CDR3 is TGTGCCAGCCAACAGGGGGAGTCCTACGAGCAGTACTTC. Its translation: CASQQGESYEQYF.

This clone showed up just once. The genes are TRBV5-1 and TRBJ2-5; tentatively, D is TRBD1 (6 bases). In germline, CDR1 is SGHRS, CDR2 YFSETQ. Trimming took 4 bases from V and 5 from J, leaving 18 bases between them. This CDR3 comprises 15 residues. The CDR3 coding sequence is TGCGCCAGCAGCCTTACAGGGTGGGGCAGCGAGACCCAGTACTTC. Its translation is CASSLTGWGSETQYF.

The rearrangement links TRBV19 to TRBJ1-1, with D perhaps matching TRBD1 (6 bases). The CDR3 spans 16 residues. Between the trimmed V and J ends, which lost 6 bases and 4 bases, there was a span of 21 bases. Germline V gene lookup returns CDR1 LNHDA and CDR2 SQIVND (reference sequence). DNA of the CDR3: TGTGCCAGTAGATACCGATTCAGGGGTCTCGGCACTGAAGCTTTCTTT. Its translation is CASRYRFRGLGTEAFF.

The CDR3 nucleotides read TGTGCCAGCTCCCCTTTATTGAAGGAAGTCTACGAGCAGTACTTC. Protein product: CASSPLLKEVYEQYF. V and J are TRBV18 and TRBJ2-7, with no clear D. The CDR3 runs to 15 residues. Germline-derived CDR1 and CDR2 are KGHSH and LQKENI. Trimming removed 6 bases from V and 3 bases from J, with 18 bases in between.